The next 23 T cell receptor beta chains were all read from a single sample in a study of blood T cell repertoires in COVID-19. Here immunoSEQ multiplex PCR was the method, and the copy in TCRdb shows in-frame clones only, minus some. The repertoire holds 300,000 to 450,000 clones, with 85% as singletons. Sequenced input: peripheral blood. Source of these receptors: a woman younger than 35 with acute or convalescent COVID-19.

The chain is built from TRBV7-9 and TRBJ1-5; 12 bases are a match to TRBD1. The CDR3 extends over 15 amino acids. The trim removed 3 bases at V and 16 bases at J, leaving 13 bases unmatched. Per the germline V gene, CDR1 is SEHNR and CDR2 is FQNEAQ (reference sequence). CDR3 sequence (DNA): TGTGCCAGCAGCTTGGGGACAGGGGGCCACCCGACGCAACATTTT. Protein product: CASSLGTGGHPTQHF.

The chain uses TRBV4-1 and TRBJ2-7, with a weak D call TRBD2 (6 bases). The CDR3 is 17 amino acids. Trimming stripped 4 bases from V and 0 bases from J, with 19 bases between. From germline, CDR1 is MGHRA and CDR2 YSYEKL. The DNA for the CDR3 is TGCGCCAGCAGCCGCGGCGGGGAACGGAGGGTCTCCTACGAGCAGTACTTC. As protein: CASSRGGERRVSYEQYF.

The chain couples TRBV19 to TRBJ1-2; D not certain. Trimming removed 6 bases at V and 4 bases at J, with 6 bases between. Per the germline V gene, CDR1 is LNHDA and CDR2 is SQIVND (reference sequence). The length of the CDR3 is 11 residues. CDR3 sequence: CASREGYGYTF. CDR3 sequence (DNA): TGTGCCAGTAGAGAGGGCTATGGCTACACCTTC.

This clone appeared a single time. J is TRBJ2-1 and V is TRBV11-2; 13 bases align to TRBD2. This CDR3 comprises 15 residues. The J segment lost 6 bases and the V segment lost 4 bases, leaving 3 bases of the junction unmatched. Germline-derived CDR1 and CDR2 are SGHAT and FQNNGV. The CDR3 DNA follows: TGTGCCAGCAGCTGGACTAGCGGGGGATCCAATGAGCAGTTCTTC. Translating gives CASSWTSGGSNEQFF.

This chain uses TRBV7-3 with TRBJ1-2, with D uncertain. Germline-derived CDR1 and CDR2 are SGHTA and FQGTGA. The CDR3 extends over 17 amino acids. V was clipped by 0 bases and J by 4 bases, with 18 bases between them. CDR3 coding DNA: TGTGCCAGCAGCTTAACGCGCAGAGCCGGGAAGGTCTATGGCTACACCTTC. Residues: CASSLTRRAGKVYGYTF.

The chain couples TRBV6-5 to TRBJ1-2; 9 bases match TRBD1. After removal of 9 bases from V and 0 bases from J, the junction contained 5 bases not matched to a gene. This CDR3 is built from 14 residues. Germline V gene data show CDR1 as MNHEY and CDR2 as SVGAGI. The CDR3 here is CASRTGEANYGYTF. The CDR3 nucleotides are TGTGCCAGTCGGACAGGGGAAGCTAACTATGGCTACACCTTC.

This chain links TRBV6-5 with TRBJ2-2; 9 bases align to TRBD1. Trimming removed 2 bases from V and 7 bases from J; junction bases left unmatched: 5. The V gene's germline CDR1 is MNHEY and CDR2 SVGAGI. The CDR3 loop spans 15 amino acids. CDR3 sequence (DNA): TGTGCCAGCAGTTACCGGGGGACAGGGATCGGGGAGCTGTTTTTT. The encoded protein is CASSYRGTGIGELFF.

The rearrangement uses TRBV7-3 and TRBJ2-1, with D tentatively TRBD2 (6 bases). The ends were cut back, 0 bases at V and 0 bases at J, with 9 bases in the middle. Germline CDR1 SGHTA, CDR2 FQGTGA. The CDR3 spans 16 residues. The CDR3 DNA reads as TGTGCCAGCAGCTTAACTCGGGAGAGCTCCTACAATGAGCAGTTCTTC. This codes for CASSLTRESSYNEQFF.

The J gene is TRBJ2-7, the V gene TRBV25-1; unclear D gene. Between the trimmed V and J ends, which lost 3 bases and 3 bases, there was a span of 9 bases. Germline V gene sequence: CDR1 MGHDK, CDR2 SYGVNS. The CDR3 consists of 13 residues. CDR3 amino acids: CASSDGSLYEQYF. The CDR3 nucleotides are TGTGCCAGCAGTGACGGTAGCCTCTACGAGCAGTACTTC.

The chain recombines TRBV9 with TRBJ1-5; TRBD1 might be the D (6 bases). V was cut by 0 bases and J by 4 bases, with 11 bases left in between. This CDR3 is built from 15 residues. In germline, CDR1 is SGDLS, CDR2 YYNGEE. The CDR3 DNA follows: TGTGCCAGCAGCGTAGCGGACAGCCGGAATCAGCCCCAGCATTTT. This sequence encodes CASSVADSRNQPQHF.

About this clone itself: This CDR3 is also generated by other DNA sequences in the sample. V is TRBV7-9 and J is TRBJ1-2; D perhaps matches TRBD1 (5 bases). The germline V gene encodes CDR1 SEHNR and CDR2 FQNEAQ (reference sequence). Trimming removed 6 bases from V and 4 bases from J, with 12 bases in between. This CDR3 is 13 amino acids long. CDR3 in DNA: TGTGCCAGCAGTCCCGGAAGGGGCTATGGCTACACCTTC. It encodes CASSPGRGYGYTF.

V usage is TRBV5-1 and J usage is TRBJ1-4, with 9 nucleotides matching TRBD1. V dropped 4 bases and J dropped 0; count of bases not matched to a gene: 4. Germline-derived CDR1 and CDR2 are SGHRS and YFSETQ. The CDR3 loop spans 16 amino acids. CDR3: CASSVGQGTTNEKLFF. DNA for the CDR3: TGCGCCAGCAGCGTGGGACAGGGAACAACTAATGAAAAACTGTTTTTT.

The chain carries TRBV28 and TRBJ1-1, with 7 bases fitting TRBD1. Trimming took 5 bases from V and 4 from J; bases not matched to a gene: 10. The germline V gene encodes CDR1 MDHEN and CDR2 SYDVKM. CDR3 length: 15 amino acids. The CDR3 DNA is TGTGCCAGCAGTCTACAGGGGATTGAGGGCACTGAAGCTTTCTTT. Translating gives CASSLQGIEGTEAFF.

The rearrangement joins TRBV6-5 to TRBJ2-2, with D possibly TRBD2 on 5 matching bases. V was pared by 7 bases and J by 8 bases, with 14 bases between. This CDR3 contains 13 residues. CDR1 is MNHEY and CDR2 is SVGAGI in the germline V gene. Here the CDR3 DNA reads TGTGCCAGCACTATACTAGTACCTGGGGAGCTGTTTTTT. Protein sequence: CASTILVPGELFF.

The V gene is TRBV10-3, the J gene TRBJ1-1, with TRBD1 identical over 7 bases. Trimming cost V 3 bases and J 5 bases; bases outside gene matches: 3. CDR3 length equals 13 residues. The V gene's germline CDR1 is ENHRY and CDR2 SYGVKD. This CDR3 is CAISEGGSTEAFF. The CDR3 DNA reads as TGTGCCATCAGTGAAGGGGGCTCGACTGAAGCTTTCTTT.

V is TRBV19 and J is TRBJ2-3, with a weak D call TRBD1 (6 bases). The V and J ends lost 5 bases and 1 base respectively, with 10 bases between them. The V gene's germline CDR1 is LNHDA and CDR2 SQIVND (reference sequence). CDR3 length equals 14 residues. This CDR3 is CASSYGQRTDTQYF. CDR3 nucleotide sequence: TGTGCCAGTAGTTATGGACAGCGCACAGATACGCAGTATTTT.

This sequence joins TRBV19 and TRBJ1-2, with no clear D. Deletions cut 6 bases from V and 2 bases from J, with 4 bases between. This CDR3 spans 11 amino acids. Germline V gives CDR1 LNHDA, CDR2 SQIVND (reference sequence). Here the CDR3 reads CASRQNYGYTF. The CDR3 bases are TGTGCCAGTAGACAGAACTATGGCTACACCTTC.

The V and J genes are TRBV7-9 and TRBJ2-7; TRBD2 matches 7 bases. The CDR3 has 14 amino acids. Germline CDR1 and CDR2: SEHNR and FQNEAQ (reference sequence). V shed 5 bases and J 2 bases; nucleotides not matched to a gene: 6. CDR3 in amino acids: CASSPPSGAYEQYF. The CDR3 DNA is TGTGCCAGCAGCCCCCCTAGCGGTGCCTACGAGCAGTACTTC.

The V and J genes are TRBV19 and TRBJ1-5; D possibly corresponds to TRBD1 (6 bases). CDR1 is LNHDA and CDR2 is SQIVND in the germline V gene (reference sequence). The CDR3 contains 19 residues. The V gene lost 3 bases and the J gene lost 2 bases, with 23 bases spanning the gap. The CDR3: CASSMTRGGMTEGNQPQHF. The CDR3 nucleotides are TGTGCCAGTAGTATGACCAGGGGAGGGATGACTGAGGGCAATCAGCCCCAGCATTTT.

V and J are TRBV7-3 and TRBJ2-1; D call uncertain. V lost 3 bases to trimming and J lost 4 bases, with 13 bases between them. The CDR3 is 15 residues long. Germline lookup yields CDR1 SGHTA and CDR2 FQGTGA. CDR3 coding DNA: TGTGCCAGCAGCTTCAGGTACGCCCCGTACAATGAGCAGTTCTTC. This codes for CASSFRYAPYNEQFF.

The rearrangement links TRBV29-1 to TRBJ1-5; D uncertain. Trimming stripped 4 bases from V and 0 bases from J, with 7 bases between. Germline-derived CDR1 and CDR2 are SQVTM and ANQGSEA. The CDR3 spans 13 residues. This CDR3 reads CSVGQYSNQPQHF. In DNA form, the CDR3 reads TGCAGCGTTGGGCAGTATAGCAATCAGCCCCAGCATTTT. Together with reference TRBV29-1 and TRBJ1-5, the CDR3 gives the full variable domain: SAVISQKPSRDICQRGTSLTIQCQVDSQVTMMFWYRQQPGQSLTLIATANQGSEATYESGFVIDKFPISRPNLTFSTLTVSNMSPEDSSIYLCSVGQYSNQPQHFGDGTRLSIL.

The V call is TRBV12-3 or TRBV12-4, the J call TRBJ2-1; D may be TRBD2 (6 bases). Trimming pared 8 bases from V and 7 bases from J, leaving 15 bases between. The CDR3 contains 13 residues. The CDR3 region is CASCPGLKNEQFF. CDR3 DNA sequence: TGTGCCAGCTGCCCGGGACTGAAAAATGAGCAGTTCTTC.

The genes are TRBV18 and TRBJ1-5, with D tentatively TRBD1 (5 bases). From germline, CDR1 is KGHSH and CDR2 LQKENI. This CDR3 has 17 residues. V lost 3 bases and J lost 5, with 20 bases in between. The CDR3 coding sequence is TGTGCCAGCTCACCCACCCCGGCAGGGTCACTGTATCAGCCCCAGCATTTT. This codes for CASSPTPAGSLYQPQHF.